The 13 T cell receptor beta chains in this list originate from one sample, sequenced in a study of cytomegalovirus exposure and HLA in healthy donors. Sequencing was performed with immunoSEQ multiplex PCR; in TCRdb, only in-frame clones are kept and a portion is missing. The top ten clones hold about 3% of a sample with about 220,000 clones, 88% of them seen once. Sequencing used PBMCs. All receptors come from a woman aged 18-30 years in good health and CMV-seronegative.

CDR3 bases: TGTGCCGTGAGGGGGCGAGCGGGGGAATTCACAGATACGCAGTATTTT. It is translated as CAVRGRAGEFTDTQYF. The chain uses TRBV2 and TRBJ2-3; a possible D gene is TRBD2 (8 bases). V was shortened by 11 bases and J by 2 bases, with 23 bases between the two germline ends. This CDR3 has 16 residues. Looked up from germline, CDR1 is SNHLY and CDR2 is FYNNEI.

The genes are TRBV28 and TRBJ2-7, with D possibly being TRBD2 (6 bases). The germline gives CDR1 MDHEN, CDR2 SYDVKM. The CDR3 has 12 amino acids. The V gene lost 6 bases and the J gene lost 7 bases, with 13 bases spanning the gap. CDR3 DNA: TGTGCCAGCAGCCCACGTGGGGGGGAGCAGTACTTC. The encoded protein is CASSPRGGEQYF.

The chain employs TRBV4-2 and TRBJ2-6; weak D call: TRBD1 (5 bases). The CDR3 consists of 16 residues. With 0 bases removed from V and 0 bases from J, the gap between germline ends came to 6 bases. Looked up from germline, CDR1 is LGHNA and CDR2 is YNFKEQ. The CDR3 spells CASSQDRGSGANVLTF. The CDR3, as DNA: TGTGCCAGCAGCCAAGATAGGGGCTCTGGGGCCAACGTCCTGACTTTC.

The chain links TRBV5-1 to TRBJ1-1; 11 bases map to TRBD1. This CDR3 spans 18 amino acids. Germline V gene sequence: CDR1 SGHRS, CDR2 YFSETQ. J lost 4 bases, V lost 4 bases, and 15 bases had no gene match. Written as DNA, the CDR3 is TGCGCCAGCAGCCCTTTGGGCGTCCCGGGACAGGGGGGCACTGAAGCTTTCTTT. It specifies CASSPLGVPGQGGTEAFF.

The chain joins TRBV28 to TRBJ2-5, with a possible D match to TRBD2 (6 bases). Germline CDR1 reads MDHEN; CDR2 reads SYDVKM. V was trimmed by 4 bases and J by 4 bases, leaving 16 bases between them. The CDR3 extends over 15 amino acids. The CDR3 nucleotides are TGTGCCAGCAGTTATAGCGGAGGGGCAGTAGAGACCCAGTACTTC. It codes for CASSYSGGAVETQYF.

The V and J genes are TRBV5-6 and TRBJ1-5; possible D gene TRBD1, 6 bases. Germline CDR1 SGHDT, CDR2 YYEEEE. V lost 0 bases and J 5 bases, leaving 12 bases between the germline ends. The CDR3 has 15 amino acids. The CDR3 coding sequence is TGTGCCAGCAGCTTGGGCCAGGGGAAGGATCAGCCCCAGCATTTT. It is translated as CASSLGQGKDQPQHF.

This clone was found a few times. This chain uses TRBV7-2 with TRBJ2-7, with 9 bases matching TRBD2. The CDR3 loop spans 15 amino acids. Germline lookup yields CDR1 SGHTA and CDR2 FQGNSA. V shed 1 base, J shed 4 bases, and the junction held 5 bases outside the gene matches. The CDR3 sequence is CASSLGGTSTYEQYF. CDR3 nucleotide sequence: TGTGCCAGCAGCTTAGGAGGGACTAGCACGTACGAGCAGTACTTC.

This chain joins TRBV27 and TRBJ2-7; possibly TRBD2 for D (5 bases). In germline, CDR1 is MNHEY, CDR2 SMNVEV (reference sequence). This CDR3 region has 19 residues. V lost 7 bases and J 2 bases, leaving 30 bases between the germline ends. CDR3 sequence reads: CASTSLRATSKQRPYEQYF. CDR3 bases: TGTGCCAGCACCTCCCTTAGGGCTACCTCCAAACAGCGGCCCTACGAGCAGTACTTC.

The chain recombines TRBV28 with TRBJ1-1; no clear D. From germline, CDR1 is MDHEN and CDR2 SYDVKM. The CDR3 covers 11 residues. CDR3 region: CTTALNTEAFF. DNA of the CDR3: TGTACCACAGCGTTGAACACTGAAGCTTTCTTT. Combining the CDR3 with reference TRBV28 and TRBJ1-1 gives the whole variable domain DVKVTQSSRYLVKRTGEKVFLECVQDMDHENMFWYRQDPGLGLRLIYFSYDVKMKEKGDIPEGYSVSREKKERFSLILESASTNQTSMYLCTTALNTEAFFGQGTRLTVV.

The V call is TRBV5-1, the J call TRBJ2-2; weak D call: TRBD2 (6 bases). This CDR3 has 18 residues. With 1 base removed from V and 4 bases from J, the gap between germline ends came to 20 bases. In germline, CDR1 is SGHRS, CDR2 YFSETQ. The CDR3 sequence is CASSLRASVGRFTGELFF. The CDR3 DNA reads as TGCGCCAGCAGCTTGCGAGCTAGCGTAGGGAGATTCACCGGGGAGCTGTTTTTT. Combining the CDR3 with reference TRBV5-1 and TRBJ2-2 gives the whole variable domain KAGVTQTPRYLIKTRGQQVTLSCSPISGHRSVSWYQQTPGQGLQFLFEYFSETQRNKGNFPGRFSGRQFSNSRSEMNVSTLELGDSALYLCASSLRASVGRFTGELFFGEGSRLTVL.

In its sample, this clone was seen once. This chain connects TRBV21-1 to TRBJ1-5. TRBV21-1 is marked as a pseudogene. This CDR3 is built from 16 residues. The CDR3 nucleotides are TGTGCCAGCAGCAAAGGGCGGGTTTATAGCAATCAGCCCCAGCATTTT. Amino acids: CASSKGRVYSNQPQHF.

The J gene is TRBJ2-7, the V gene TRBV18; 8 bases match TRBD2. This CDR3 has 19 residues. V shed 4 bases and J 2 bases; nucleotides not matched to a gene: 19. Germline V gene lookup returns CDR1 KGHSH and CDR2 LQKENI. CDR3: CASSRTAVLSSGLTYEQYF. For the CDR3, the DNA is TGTGCCAGCTCACGAACCGCGGTATTATCTAGCGGGCTAACCTACGAGCAGTACTTC. The variable domain in full, with the rest retrieved from reference TRBV18 and TRBJ2-7, is NAGVMQNPRHLVRRRGQEARLRCSPMKGHSHVYWYRQLPEEGLKFMVYLQKENIIDESGMPKERFSAEFPKEGPSILRIQQVVRGDSAAYFCASSRTAVLSSGLTYEQYFGPGTRLTVT.

The chain is built from TRBV11-2 and TRBJ2-3; D might be TRBD1 (6 bases). The CDR3 sequence is 19 residues long. V dropped 0 bases and J dropped 1 base, with 20 bases sitting between them. Germline CDR1 reads SGHAT; CDR2 reads FQNNGV. The CDR3 protein is CASSLDGWGRGRGTDTQYF. CDR3 nucleotides: TGTGCCAGCAGCTTAGATGGTTGGGGCAGGGGTCGAGGCACAGATACGCAGTATTTT.